The entry below describes one TCR beta chain. Under the authors' procedure: From reference gene primer amplification, estimates of nucleated cell counts were derived. Libraries were prepared by immunoSEQ multiplex PCR; TCRdb keeps only in-frame clonotypes and omits some of them. D and trimming come from the DNA, and the V and J calls and clone size come from that table. This table holds 160,000 or so clones, approximately 82% found once. The sample originates from a study of blood T cell repertoires in COVID-19. The CDR3 totals 15 residues. Germline CDR1 reads SSHAT; CDR2 reads FNYEAQ (reference sequence).

This chain joins TRBV7-7 and TRBJ2-7; D is undetermined. Sequenced: peripheral blood. The TCR comes from a man between 65 and 85 years old who had recovered from COVID-19. CDR3 sequence reads: CASSPALGKFHEQYF. The CDR3 nucleotides read TGTGCTAGCTCCCCGGCACTGGGCAAGTTCCACGAGCAGTACTTC.